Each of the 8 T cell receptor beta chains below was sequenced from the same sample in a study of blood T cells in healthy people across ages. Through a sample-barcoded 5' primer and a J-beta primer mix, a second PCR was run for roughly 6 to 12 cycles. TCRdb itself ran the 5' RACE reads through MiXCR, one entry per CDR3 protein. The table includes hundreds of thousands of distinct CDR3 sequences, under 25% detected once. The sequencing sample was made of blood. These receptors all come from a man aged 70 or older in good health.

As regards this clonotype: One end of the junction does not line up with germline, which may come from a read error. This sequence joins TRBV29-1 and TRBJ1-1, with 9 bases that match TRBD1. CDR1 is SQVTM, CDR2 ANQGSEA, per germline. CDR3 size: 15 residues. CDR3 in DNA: TGCAGCGCTGAAGTACAGGGGGCAGCAATTTTGCGGGCTTTCTTT. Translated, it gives CSAEVQGAAILRAFF.

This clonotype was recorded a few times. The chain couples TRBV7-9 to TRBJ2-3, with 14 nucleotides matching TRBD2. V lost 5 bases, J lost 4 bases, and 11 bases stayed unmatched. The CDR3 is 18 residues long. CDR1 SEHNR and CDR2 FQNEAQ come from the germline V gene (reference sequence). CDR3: CASSLTLGLAGVSDTQYF. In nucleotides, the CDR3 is TGTGCCAGCAGCCTTACACTGGGACTAGCGGGAGTCTCAGATACGCAGTATTTT.

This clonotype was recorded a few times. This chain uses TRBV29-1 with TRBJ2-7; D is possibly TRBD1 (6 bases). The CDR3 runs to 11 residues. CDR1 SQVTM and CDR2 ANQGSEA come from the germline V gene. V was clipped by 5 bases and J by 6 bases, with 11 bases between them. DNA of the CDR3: TGCAGCGTTAACACAGGGCCCGAGCAGTACTTC. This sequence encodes CSVNTGPEQYF.

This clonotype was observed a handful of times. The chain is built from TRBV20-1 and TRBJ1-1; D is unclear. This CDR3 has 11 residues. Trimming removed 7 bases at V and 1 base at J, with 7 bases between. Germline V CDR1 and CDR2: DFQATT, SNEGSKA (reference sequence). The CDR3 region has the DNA TGCAGTGGGCACCGGAACACTGAAGCTTTCTTT. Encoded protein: CSGHRNTEAFF.

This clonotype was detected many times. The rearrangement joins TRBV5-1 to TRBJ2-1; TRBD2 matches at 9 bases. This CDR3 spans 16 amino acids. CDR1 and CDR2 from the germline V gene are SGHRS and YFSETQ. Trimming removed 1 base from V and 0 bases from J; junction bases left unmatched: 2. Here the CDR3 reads CASSLMTSGSYNEQFF. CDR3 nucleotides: TGCGCCAGCAGCTTGATGACTAGCGGCTCCTACAATGAGCAGTTCTTC.

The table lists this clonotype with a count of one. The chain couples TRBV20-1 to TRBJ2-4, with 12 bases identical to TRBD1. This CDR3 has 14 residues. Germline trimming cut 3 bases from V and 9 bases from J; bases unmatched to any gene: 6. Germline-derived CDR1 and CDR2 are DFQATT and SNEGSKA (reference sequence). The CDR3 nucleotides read TGCAGTGCTAGCAAGGGACAGGGGGCGGTCATTCAGTACTTC. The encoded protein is CSASKGQGAVIQYF.

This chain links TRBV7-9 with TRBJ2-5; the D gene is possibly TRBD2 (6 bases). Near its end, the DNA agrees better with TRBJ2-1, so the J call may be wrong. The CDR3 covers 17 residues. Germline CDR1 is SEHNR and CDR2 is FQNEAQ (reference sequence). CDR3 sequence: CASSFPSRERSKDEQFF. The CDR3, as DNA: TGTGCCAGCAGCTTCCCTAGCCGGGAGCGCTCGAAGGATGAGCAGTTCTTC.

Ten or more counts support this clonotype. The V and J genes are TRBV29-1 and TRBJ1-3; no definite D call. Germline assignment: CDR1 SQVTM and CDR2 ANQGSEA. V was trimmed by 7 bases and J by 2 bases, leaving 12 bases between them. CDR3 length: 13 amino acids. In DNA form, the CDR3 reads TGCAGCGCCAAGGGTAGGGCTGGAAACACCATATATTTT. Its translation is CSAKGRAGNTIYF.